This T cell receptor (beta chain) comes out of a study of shared clonotypes between healthy human individuals. The data were produced by immunoSEQ multiplex PCR, yet TCRdb's version contains in-frame clones alone and is incomplete. The table records 170,000 or so clones, 66% of them present only once. Trimming left V 2 bases short and J 0 bases short, with 7 bases between. CDR3 length: 14 residues. Germline-derived CDR1 and CDR2 are SGHNT and YYREEE (reference sequence). The chain combines TRBV5-4 with TRBJ2-3; possibly TRBD2 for D (5 bases). Sequencing was performed on memory CD4+ T cells sorted from blood. Subset defined: CD45RA-negative fraction. The clonotype was recovered from a man aged 30 to 45 in good health. CDR3 coding DNA: TGTGCCAGCAGCTTTGGCGGGAGCACAGATACGCAGTATTTT. It yields the protein CASSFGGSTDTQYF.